This T cell receptor beta chain was recovered during a study of cytomegalovirus exposure and HLA in healthy donors. The PCR made use of 60 Vbeta and 13 Jbeta primers. Per the authors' pipeline: There were around 80 million unique TCR beta chains by a later count, and some 12 million of them were shared. The repertoire was sequenced with immunoSEQ multiplex PCR; TCRdb's copy has only in-frame clones and lacks some. Clone size and the V and J calls come from that table; the DNA yielded D and trimming. The sample shows 100,000 to 150,000 clones, roughly 80% of them seen only once. The CDR3 runs 12 residues. Germline CDR1 SGHTA, CDR2 FQGTGA. V dropped 5 bases and J dropped 5 bases, with 8 bases sitting between them. Concerning this clone itself: The antigen is unknown.

Study-wide findings and caveats: In an earlier analysis, about 90% or about 30%: the productive usage of most TCR beta V segments. With DRB1 most and HLA-C fewest, TCR association rates differed between HLA loci in a later analysis. Reports described diagnosis of cytomegalovirus status by the classifier as highly specific and sensitive.

The TCR was taken from a man younger than 35 in good health and CMV-seronegative. This chain joins TRBV7-3 and TRBJ2-3; the D is unclear. The sequenced sample consisted of PBMCs. CDR3 DNA: TGTGCCAGCAGCCTCACGGGAGATACGCAGTATTTT. Its translation: CASSLTGDTQYF.